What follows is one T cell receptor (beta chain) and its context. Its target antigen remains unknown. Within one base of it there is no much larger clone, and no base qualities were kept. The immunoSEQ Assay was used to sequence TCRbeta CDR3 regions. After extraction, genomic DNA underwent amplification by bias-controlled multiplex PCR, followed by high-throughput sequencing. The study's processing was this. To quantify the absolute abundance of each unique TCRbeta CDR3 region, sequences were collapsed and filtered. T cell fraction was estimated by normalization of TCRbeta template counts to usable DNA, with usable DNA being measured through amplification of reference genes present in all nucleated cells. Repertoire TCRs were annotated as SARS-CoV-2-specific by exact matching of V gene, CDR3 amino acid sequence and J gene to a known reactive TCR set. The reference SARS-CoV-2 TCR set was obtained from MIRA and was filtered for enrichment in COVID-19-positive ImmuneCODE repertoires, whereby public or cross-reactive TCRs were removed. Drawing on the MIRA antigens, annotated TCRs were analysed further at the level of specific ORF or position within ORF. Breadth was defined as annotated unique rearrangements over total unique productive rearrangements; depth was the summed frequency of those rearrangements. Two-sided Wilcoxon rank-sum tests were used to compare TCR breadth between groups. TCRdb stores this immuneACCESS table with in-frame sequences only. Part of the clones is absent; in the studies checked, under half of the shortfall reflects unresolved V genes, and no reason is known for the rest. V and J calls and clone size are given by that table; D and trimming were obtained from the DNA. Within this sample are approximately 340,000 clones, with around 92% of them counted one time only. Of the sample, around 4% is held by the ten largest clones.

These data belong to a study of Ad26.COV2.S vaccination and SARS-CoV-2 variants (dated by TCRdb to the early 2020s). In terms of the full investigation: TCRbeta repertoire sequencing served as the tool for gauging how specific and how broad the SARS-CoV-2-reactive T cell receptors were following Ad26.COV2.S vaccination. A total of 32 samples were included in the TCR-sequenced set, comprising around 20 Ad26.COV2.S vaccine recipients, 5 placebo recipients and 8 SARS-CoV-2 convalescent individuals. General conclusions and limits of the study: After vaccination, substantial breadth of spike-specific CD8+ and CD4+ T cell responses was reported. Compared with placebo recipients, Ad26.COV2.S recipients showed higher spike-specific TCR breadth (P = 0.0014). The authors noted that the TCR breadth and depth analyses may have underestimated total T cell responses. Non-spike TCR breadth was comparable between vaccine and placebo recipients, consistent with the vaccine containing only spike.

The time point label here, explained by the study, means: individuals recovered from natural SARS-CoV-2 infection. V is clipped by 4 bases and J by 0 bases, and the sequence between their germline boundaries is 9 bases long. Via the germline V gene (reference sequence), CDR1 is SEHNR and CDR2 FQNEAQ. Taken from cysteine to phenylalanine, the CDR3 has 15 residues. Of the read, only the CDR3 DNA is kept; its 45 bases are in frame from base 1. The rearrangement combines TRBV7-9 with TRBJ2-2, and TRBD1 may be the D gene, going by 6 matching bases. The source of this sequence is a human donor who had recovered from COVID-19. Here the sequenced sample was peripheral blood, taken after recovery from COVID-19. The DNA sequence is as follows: TGTGCCAGCAGCTCGGGACATACGAACACCGGGGAGCTGTTTTTT. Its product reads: CASSSGHTNTGELFF.